This T cell receptor (beta chain) was profiled in a study of spatial heterogeneity in lung cancer. Across the study: Detected beta-chain sequences consistently exceeded alpha-chain sequences.

TCRdb reprocessed the 5' RACE reads via MiXCR and lists one record per CDR3 protein. The table has around 37,000 distinct CDR3 sequences, more than 7% seen once; the top ten hold over 25%. The time point: sample taken at primary tumor resection. Extraction of whole RNA from tumor, nontumor lung or frozen PBMC preceded unsorted sequencing. Broader study findings: Ubiquitous expanded tumor TCRs surfaced in blood more at resection than they did at follow-up.

The sample holds many counts of this clonotype. The antigen remains unidentified. Trimming left V 2 bases short and J 4 bases short, with 11 bases between. In germline, CDR1 is SGHAT, CDR2 FQDESV (reference sequence). CDR3 length equals 14 residues. This sample comprised PBMCs, obtained at surgery. The J gene is TRBJ1-2, the V gene TRBV11-1; tentative D call: TRBD1 (6 bases). This sequence was found in a female donor with early-stage non-small cell lung cancer. The DNA for the CDR3 is TGTGCCAGCAGCTTAACGGACAGATCCTATGGCTACACCTTC. It encodes CASSLTDRSYGYTF. Using reference TRBV11-1 and TRBJ1-2 for the parts outside the CDR3, the full variable domain is EAEVAQSPRYKITEKSQAVAFWCDPISGHATLYWYRQILGQGPELLVQFQDESVVDDSQLPKDRFSAERLKGVDSTLKIQPAELGDSAMYLCASSLTDRSYGYTFGSGTRLTVV.